These 22 T cell receptor beta chains came from one sample sequenced in a study of vaccination effects on CD4 cells after COVID-19. Their specific antigens are unknown. The method was immunoSEQ multiplex PCR; TCRdb's version includes in-frame clones alone and lacks a portion of them. The repertoire consists of under 45,000 clones, with around 70% occurring once and the leading ten covering approximately 30%. In the ViraFEST assay, antigen-specific CD4+ clonotypes were identified by expansion after peptide-pool stimulation. With approximately ten days of culture completed, CD4+ T cells were isolated. Vaccine recipients had no previous SARS-CoV-2 infection; their nucleocapsid antibodies were negative. The sequencing used CD4+ T cells from PBMCs cultured with HCoV-OC43 spike peptides, collected before COVID-19 vaccination. The subset denotes: HCoV-OC43 spike overlapping peptide pool stimulation. The receptors shown here come from a human donor who received a COVID-19 vaccine.

Written as DNA, the CDR3 is TGTGCCAGCAGTCAAACCCAAGAGACCCAGTACTTC. It is translated as CASSQTQETQYF. The chain carries TRBV6-2 or TRBV6-3 and TRBJ2-5; D gene ambiguous. The germline V gene encodes CDR1 MNHEY and CDR2 SVGEGT. The ends were cut back, 5 bases at V and 1 base at J, with 5 bases in the middle. This CDR3 is 12 amino acids long.

This chain connects TRBV5-6 to TRBJ2-7, with D perhaps TRBD2 (5 bases). The germline V and J ends were trimmed by 2 bases and 5 bases, with 20 bases remaining between them. The CDR3 totals 16 residues. Germline V gives CDR1 SGHDT, CDR2 YYEEEE. CDR3 in DNA: TGTGCCAGCAGCTTACTAGACCCGGCCCTTTGGGACGAGCAGTACTTC. Translation gives CASSLLDPALWDEQYF. The variable domain in full, completed from reference TRBV5-6 and TRBJ2-7, reads DAGVTQSPTHLIKTRGQQVTLRCSPKSGHDTVSWYQQALGQGPQFIFQYYEEEERQRGNFPDRFSGHQFPNYSSELNVNALLLGDSALYLCASSLLDPALWDEQYFGPGTRLTVT.

The chain employs TRBV9 and TRBJ1-1, with unresolved D. The CDR3 extends over 14 amino acids. V lost 4 bases, J lost 1 base, and 11 bases lay in between. The germline V gene encodes CDR1 SGDLS and CDR2 YYNGEE. CDR3 DNA sequence: TGTGCCAGCAGCAAAAGGACGGGGAACACTGAAGCTTTCTTT. Protein: CASSKRTGNTEAFF.

The V call is TRBV15, the J call TRBJ1-2, with TRBD1 identical over 7 bases. CDR3 length: 18 residues. Germline V gene sequence: CDR1 LNHNV, CDR2 YYDKDF (reference sequence). J gave up 10 bases and V 0 bases, and 20 bases lay outside the gene matches. The CDR3 DNA reads TGTGCCACCAGCAGAGATGTACAGGGGCTTTCCCCGAGTCTCCCCTACACCTTC. Its translation: CATSRDVQGLSPSLPYTF. The complete variable domain, with remaining parts taken from reference TRBV15 and TRBJ1-2, reads DAMVIQNPRYQVTQFGKPVTLSCSQTLNHNVMYWYQQKSSQAPKLLFHYYDKDFNNEADTPDNFQSRRPNTSFCFLDIRSPGLGDTAMYLCATSRDVQGLSPSLPYTFGSGTRLTVV.

This clone was seen a handful of times. The chain uses TRBV10-1 and TRBJ2-3, with D possibly being TRBD2 (5 bases). This CDR3 is 14 amino acids long. The V end was cut by 7 bases, the J end by 0 bases, with 11 bases between. Germline CDR1 is WNHNN and CDR2 is SYGVQD (reference sequence). The CDR3 sequence: CASTPTGSTDTQYF. CDR3 coding DNA: TGCGCCAGCACCCCCACGGGAAGCACAGATACGCAGTATTTT.

The chain has TRBV6-5 and TRBJ2-7; D is unclear. Germline values: CDR1 MNHEY, CDR2 SVGAGI. The CDR3 has 13 residues. V was pared by 10 bases and J by 5 bases, with 18 bases between. The CDR3 nucleotides are TGTGCCACCCCAACATCCCTACCCGACGAGCAGTACTTC. It codes for CATPTSLPDEQYF.

The V gene is TRBV9, the J gene TRBJ1-4, with D possibly matching TRBD1 (5 bases). Trimming shortened V by 0 bases and J by 4 bases, and 16 bases separated the two germline ends. The germline V gene encodes CDR1 SGDLS and CDR2 YYNGEE. This CDR3 contains 17 residues. CDR3 amino acids: CASSVARDLAVNEKLFF. As DNA, the CDR3 is TGTGCCAGCAGCGTAGCCCGGGACCTGGCGGTTAATGAAAAACTGTTTTTT.

The chain is built from TRBV6-1 and TRBJ2-5; D remains ambiguous. V lost 3 bases to trimming and J lost 5 bases, with 10 bases between them. The germline V gene has CDR1 MNHNS and CDR2 SASEGT. The CDR3 is 13 residues long. CDR3 sequence (DNA): TGTGCCAGCAGTGACGGCCTGCTGGAGACCCAGTACTTC. Translated: CASSDGLLETQYF.

This chain links TRBV6-2 or TRBV6-3 with TRBJ2-3; D possibly uses TRBD1 or TRBD2 (5 bases each). CDR3 length: 14 residues. Germline CDR1 MNHEY, CDR2 SVGEGT. With 4 bases removed from V and 1 base from J, the gap between germline ends came to 9 bases. The CDR3 nucleotides are TGTGCCAGCAGTTCGCGAGGGGGCACAGATACGCAGTATTTT. Translated: CASSSRGGTDTQYF.

The genes are TRBV7-2 and TRBJ2-1; D uncertain. Germline V lookup: CDR1 SGHTA, CDR2 FQGNSA. This CDR3 has 12 residues. With 4 bases removed from V and 13 bases from J, the gap between germline ends came to 14 bases. CDR3 amino acids: CASSSFPGLQFF. For the CDR3, the DNA is TGTGCCAGCAGCTCCTTCCCAGGATTACAGTTCTTC.

The V and J genes are TRBV4-3 and TRBJ1-1; D uncertain. Trimming pared 0 bases from V and 0 bases from J, leaving 8 bases between. In germline, CDR1 is LGHNA, CDR2 YSLEER. The CDR3 is 15 residues long. The CDR3 coding sequence is TGCGCCAGCAGCCAAGATTTAGGAGTGAACACTGAAGCTTTCTTT. Amino acids: CASSQDLGVNTEAFF.

The V call is TRBV6-2 or TRBV6-3, the J call TRBJ2-6; D unclear. Trimming took off 5 bases at V and 2 bases at J, with 10 bases between the two ends. This CDR3 is 15 amino acids long. CDR1 and CDR2 (germline): MNHEY, SVGEGT. This CDR3 is CASSLDTPGANVLTF. DNA for the CDR3: TGTGCCAGCAGTCTTGACACTCCTGGGGCCAACGTCCTGACTTTC.

The V and J genes are TRBV7-2 and TRBJ2-1; D is unresolved. Deletions cut 4 bases from V and 4 bases from J, with 8 bases between. The CDR3 spans 13 residues. Germline assignment: CDR1 SGHTA and CDR2 FQGNSA. The CDR3 DNA reads as TGTGCCAGCAGCTCCGAAGGGTACAATGAGCAGTTCTTC. Protein: CASSSEGYNEQFF.

V gene TRBV5-1 combines with J gene TRBJ1-2; D remains ambiguous. There are 13 residues in the CDR3. The germline V gene encodes CDR1 SGHRS and CDR2 YFSETQ. V shed 0 bases and J shed 7 bases, with 10 bases lying between them. CDR3 nucleotide sequence: TGCGCCAGCAGCTTGGCTGGCTCGGGTGGCTACACCTTC. Protein sequence: CASSLAGSGGYTF.

The gene calls are TRBV19 and TRBJ2-5; TRBD2 matches at 7 bases. J was trimmed by 0 bases and V by 6 bases; bases with no gene match: 4. The length of the CDR3 is 14 residues. Germline lookup yields CDR1 LNHDA and CDR2 SQIVND (reference sequence). The CDR3 coding sequence is TGTGCCAGTAGGGGAGGGGCTAACCAAGAGACCCAGTACTTC. Its translation: CASRGGANQETQYF.

The V and J genes are TRBV6-5 and TRBJ1-3; 7 bases fit TRBD1. The CDR3 loop spans 15 amino acids. Germline loops: CDR1 MNHEY, CDR2 SVGAGI. The V segment lost 5 bases and the J segment 3 bases; nucleotides outside the gene matches: 7. CDR3 nucleotides: TGTGCCAGCAGTATAACAGGGGCAGGTGGAAACACCATATATTTT. Encoded protein: CASSITGAGGNTIYF.

This clone was detected a few times. The chain is built from TRBV6-5 and TRBJ2-7, with D perhaps matching TRBD1 (6 bases). This CDR3 is 13 amino acids long. Germline CDR1 and CDR2: MNHEY and SVGAGI. V gave up 6 bases and J gave up 1 base, with 10 bases separating them. CDR3 bases: TGTGCCAGCAGGCCACAGGGTTCCTACGAGCAGTACTTC. Protein product: CASRPQGSYEQYF.

The chain is built from TRBV10-3 and TRBJ2-1; 14 bases are shared with TRBD2. Germline CDR1 ENHRY, CDR2 SYGVKD. CDR3 size: 14 residues. The V gene end was trimmed by 11 bases and the J gene end by 5 bases; junction bases not matched to a gene: 5. The CDR3 region has the DNA TGTGCCTCCAAGGGACTAGCGGGAGACAATGAGCAGTTCTTC. Encoded protein: CASKGLAGDNEQFF.

As DNA, the CDR3 is TGTGCCAGTAGTAGGACAGGGGTCGCAGTGGTGTCGAAATATCAGCCCCAGCATTTT. Translation gives CASSRTGVAVVSKYQPQHF. The chain recombines TRBV19 with TRBJ1-5, with 9 bases fitting TRBD1. V was pared by 4 bases and J by 5 bases, with 18 bases of the junction left unmatched. Germline values: CDR1 LNHDA, CDR2 SQIVND (reference sequence). The CDR3 extends over 19 amino acids.

V usage is TRBV15 and J usage is TRBJ2-6; TRBD1 agrees at 7 bases. Germline CDR1 reads LNHNV; CDR2 reads YYDKDF (reference sequence). The CDR3 runs 16 residues. With V trimmed by 1 base and J by 8 bases, 8 bases remained unmatched. The CDR3: CATSRAPAGGTNVLTF. CDR3 bases: TGTGCCACCAGCAGAGCCCCGGCAGGGGGAACCAACGTCCTGACTTTC.

This chain links TRBV7-3 with TRBJ2-3, with D maybe TRBD2 (6 bases). This CDR3 is built from 15 residues. V was cut by 5 bases and J by 9 bases, with 21 bases left in between. Germline values: CDR1 SGHTA, CDR2 FQGTGA. The CDR3 nucleotides are TGTGCCAGCAGCAAGGAGGGCGGGGTTTTAAAGACGCAGTATTTT. As protein: CASSKEGGVLKTQYF.

This clone has a handful of counts. The chain has TRBV28 and TRBJ1-3, with D hard to call. Trimming cost V 6 bases and J 4 bases, with 7 bases left between them. Germline CDR1 is MDHEN and CDR2 is SYDVKM. This CDR3 region has 12 residues. CDR3: CASSLGGNTIYF. CDR3 DNA sequence: TGTGCCAGCAGCCTAGGAGGAAACACCATATATTTT.